This T cell receptor (beta chain) was recorded in a study of siplizumab effects on memory and regulatory T cells. Assays captured 85,000 to 100,000 TCR templates per sample. Clones were read by immunoSEQ multiplex PCR, and TCRdb kept only the in-frame ones, dropping some. The sample contains around 95,000 clones, approximately 94% of which appear only once. This clone was counted a single time. Its antigen is unknown. The germline V gene encodes CDR1 KGHSH and CDR2 LQKENI. Trimming pared 2 bases from V and 1 base from J, leaving 5 bases between. The CDR3 covers 13 residues. The study's findings and limits: The mapping of alloreactive clones to unstimulated subsets covered only a minor fraction of them. Memory cells seemed less diverse than naive T cells, which also seemed major contributors to the alloresponse.

The sequence was collected from a human donor in good health. The chain uses TRBV18 and TRBJ1-1, with D possibly being TRBD1 (5 bases). The sequenced sample consisted of non-Treg CD4+ T cells sorted from blood. CDR3 protein: CASSPGGNTEAFF. In DNA, the CDR3 is TGTGCCAGCTCACCAGGGGGGAACACTGAAGCTTTCTTT.